The next 28 T cell receptor beta chains were all read from a single sample in a study of blood T cell repertoires in COVID-19 (dated by TCRdb to between 2020 and 2021). Library preparation used the immunoSEQ multiplex PCR assay. TCRdb took over this immuneACCESS table, retaining in-frame rearrangements with V and J assigned. Such tables are incomplete; in checked studies, under half of the missing clones stem from an unresolved V gene, and the remainder is unexplained. For this sample there are just over 350,000 clones; about 90% appear just once. Jointly, the top ten make up almost 3% of the sample. The source material was PBMCs or T cells enriched from blood (not recorded which). The receptor source for this set is a woman aged 25-40 years who had recovered from COVID-19.

The CDR3 is CASSEWSGGSYEQYF. For the CDR3, the DNA is TGCGCCAGCAGTGAGTGGAGCGGGGGAAGCTACGAGCAGTACTTC. The chain combines TRBV10-1 with TRBJ2-7; 8 bases are shared with TRBD2. This CDR3 is built from 15 residues. The junction had 5 bases not matched to a gene; V was cut back by 1 base and J by 3 bases. Germline values: CDR1 WNHNN, CDR2 SYGVQD (reference sequence).

V usage is TRBV4-1 and J usage is TRBJ1-5; 7 bases map to TRBD1. The CDR3 is made up of 14 amino acids. Germline CDR1 and CDR2: MGHRA and YSYEKL. V lost 4 bases to trimming and J lost 3 bases; unmatched junction nucleotides: 3. The DNA for the CDR3 is TGCGCCAGCAGCCCACAGGGGACCAATCAGCCCCAGCATTTT. It is translated as CASSPQGTNQPQHF.

V is TRBV7-2 and J is TRBJ1-6, with D possibly being TRBD1 (5 bases). V dropped 5 bases and J dropped 8 bases, with 19 bases sitting between them. Germline V lookup: CDR1 SGHTA, CDR2 FQGNSA. The CDR3 covers 16 residues. The CDR3 bases are TGTGCCAGCAGCCCACAGACAGTACCCGGGCATTCACCCCTCCACTTT. It codes for CASSPQTVPGHSPLHF.

The chain employs TRBV5-1 and TRBJ2-1; 9 bases agree with TRBD2. This CDR3 is 15 amino acids long. V shed 4 bases, J shed 6 bases, and the junction held 8 bases outside the gene matches. Germline-derived CDR1 and CDR2 are SGHRS and YFSETQ. The CDR3 loop is CASSIIAGELNEQFF. The CDR3, as DNA: TGCGCCAGCAGCATAATAGCGGGAGAGCTCAATGAGCAGTTCTTC.

The chain uses TRBV9 and TRBJ2-7; perhaps TRBD1 as D (6 bases). CDR1 SGDLS and CDR2 YYNGEE come from the germline V gene. There are 15 residues in the CDR3. Trimming removed 0 bases from V and 4 bases from J, with 14 bases in between. CDR3: CASSVAPGHMYEQYF. The CDR3 DNA follows: TGTGCCAGCAGCGTAGCACCGGGACACATGTACGAGCAGTACTTC.

The V gene is TRBV27, the J gene TRBJ2-1, with D perhaps TRBD1 (7 bases). The V end lost 5 bases, the J end lost 4 bases, and 15 bases lay between the germline ends. Per the germline V gene, CDR1 is MNHEY and CDR2 is SMNVEV (reference sequence). The CDR3 covers 15 residues. The CDR3 DNA sequence: TGTGCCAGCAGTGCGGCGGGACAGTCATACAATGAGCAGTTCTTC. It codes for CASSAAGQSYNEQFF.

The chain employs TRBV27 and TRBJ2-7, with TRBD2 identical over 8 bases. Germline CDR1 is MNHEY and CDR2 is SMNVEV (reference sequence). CDR3 length equals 14 residues. V trimming: 5 bases; J trimming: 1 base; junction bases outside the gene matches: 4. CDR3 sequence (DNA): TGTGCCAGCAGTCCCCGGGGGGGATCCTACGAGCAGTACTTC. Its translation: CASSPRGGSYEQYF.

The V call is TRBV5-6, the J call TRBJ1-5; D might be TRBD1 (5 bases). This CDR3 contains 14 residues. The germline V and J ends were trimmed by 7 bases and 2 bases, with 13 bases remaining between them. In germline, CDR1 is SGHDT, CDR2 YYEEEE. The CDR3: CASSAPGRNQPQHF. CDR3 coding DNA: TGTGCCAGCTCAGCCCCAGGGCGCAATCAGCCCCAGCATTTT.

This chain connects TRBV2 to TRBJ2-2, with 7 bases lining up with TRBD1. V gave up 9 bases and J gave up 4 bases; unmatched junction bases: 11. CDR1 and CDR2 (germline): SNHLY, FYNNEI. There are 15 residues in the CDR3. The CDR3 region is CARGQSTAGTGELFF. The CDR3, as DNA: TGTGCCAGGGGACAGTCAACCGCGGGCACCGGGGAGCTGTTTTTT.

The chain has TRBV24-1 and TRBJ2-2, with 9 bases lining up with TRBD1. Germline assignment: CDR1 KGHDR and CDR2 SFDVKD. This CDR3 has 16 residues. The V and J ends lost 5 bases and 3 bases, in that order; junction bases with no gene match: 6. CDR3 residues: CATSGKDRGDTGELFF. DNA for the CDR3: TGTGCCACCAGTGGGAAGGACAGGGGAGACACCGGGGAGCTGTTTTTT.

This clone was observed once. V and J are TRBV7-8 and TRBJ2-3, with a tentative D call TRBD2 (5 bases). The V end was cut by 1 base, the J end by 0 bases, with 8 bases between. CDR3 length: 15 residues. Looked up from germline, CDR1 is SGHVS and CDR2 is FQNEAQ. As DNA, the CDR3 is TGTGCCAGCAGCTTAGGTTGGACTAGCACAGATACGCAGTATTTT. It codes for CASSLGWTSTDTQYF.

This chain uses TRBV6-5 with TRBJ2-5; 10 bases agree with TRBD1. The CDR3 is 14 amino acids. CDR1 and CDR2 (germline): MNHEY, SVGAGI. J lost 1 base, V lost 10 bases, and 6 bases had no gene match. The DNA for the CDR3 is TGTGCCACGGGGAGGACAGGGGGCCAAGAGACCCAGTACTTC. Translated: CATGRTGGQETQYF.

The chain employs TRBV5-8 and TRBJ2-1; D uncertain. Trimming took off 0 bases at V and 12 bases at J, with 7 bases between the two ends. CDR3 length: 11 residues. CDR1 and CDR2 from the germline V gene are SGHTS and YDEGEE. The CDR3 is CASSLGLSQFF. CDR3 coding DNA: TGTGCCAGCAGCTTGGGACTTTCGCAGTTCTTC.

The rearrangement uses TRBV6-2 or TRBV6-3 and TRBJ2-4, with D possibly being TRBD1 or TRBD2 (6 bases each). Trimming pared 7 bases from V and 8 bases from J, leaving 15 bases between. Germline V gives CDR1 MNHEY, CDR2 SVGEGT. The CDR3 covers 13 residues. The chain's CDR3 is CASTPGAVDIQYF. The CDR3 DNA sequence: TGTGCCAGCACCCCGGGGGCGGTGGACATTCAGTACTTC.

The chain has TRBV27 and TRBJ2-7, with 12 nucleotides matching TRBD2. CDR1 and CDR2 (germline): MNHEY, SMNVEV (reference sequence). Trimming cost V 2 bases and J 4 bases; bases outside gene matches: 3. The length of the CDR3 is 15 residues. Here the CDR3 reads CASSLLAGGPYEQYF. CDR3 nucleotides: TGTGCCAGCAGTTTACTAGCGGGAGGGCCGTACGAGCAGTACTTC.

This sequence joins TRBV9 and TRBJ2-1; 8 nucleotides align to TRBD2. V trimming: 0 bases; J trimming: 8 bases; junction bases outside the gene matches: 4. Germline V gene lookup returns CDR1 SGDLS and CDR2 YYNGEE. The CDR3 spans 14 residues. CDR3 sequence (DNA): TGTGCCAGCAGCGTAGCGGGGGGGCTAGATGAGCAGTTCTTC. This codes for CASSVAGGLDEQFF.

V gene TRBV4-2 combines with J gene TRBJ2-7, with unresolved D. This CDR3 comprises 15 residues. The V end lost 3 bases, the J end lost 0 bases, and 12 bases lay between the germline ends. The germline V gene has CDR1 LGHNA and CDR2 YNFKEQ. For the CDR3, the DNA is TGTGCCAGCAGCCAGGATGCGGCCAGCTCCTACGAGCAGTACTTC. As protein: CASSQDAASSYEQYF.

The chain uses TRBV11-2 and TRBJ2-7; D might be TRBD2 (5 bases). The CDR3 is 13 residues long. In germline, CDR1 is SGHAT, CDR2 FQNNGV. Trimming removed 1 base from V and 9 bases from J, with 13 bases in between. The CDR3 nucleotides are TGTGCCAGCAGCTTAGGGGCTAGCAGAGGGCAGTACTTC. Protein product: CASSLGASRGQYF. Together with reference TRBV11-2 and TRBJ2-7, the CDR3 gives the full variable domain: EAGVAQSPRYKIIEKRQSVAFWCNPISGHATLYWYQQILGQGPKLLIQFQNNGVVDDSQLPKDRFSAERLKGVDSTLKIQPAKLEDSAVYLCASSLGASRGQYFGPGTRLTVT.

V and J are TRBV19 and TRBJ2-3; 11 nucleotides match TRBD2. With 7 bases clipped from V and 3 bases from J, the junction kept 6 bases outside the gene matches. Germline assignment: CDR1 LNHDA and CDR2 SQIVND (reference sequence). The CDR3 spans 15 residues. The CDR3 region is CASTPASGRTDTQYF. The CDR3 DNA reads TGTGCCAGTACCCCGGCTAGCGGGAGGACAGATACGCAGTATTTT.

The chain uses TRBV6-5 and TRBJ2-3; 10 positions agree with TRBD2. V was clipped by 7 bases and J by 9 bases; unmatched bases: 10. The CDR3 is made up of 14 amino acids. CDR1 is MNHEY and CDR2 is SVGAGI in the germline V gene. For the CDR3, the DNA is TGTGCCAGCAATCTAGCGGGGGCCCTCACGACGCAGTATTTT. Encoded protein: CASNLAGALTTQYF.

The rearrangement uses TRBV6-4 and TRBJ2-1; D is ambiguous. Trimming removed 3 bases at V and 0 bases at J, with 15 bases between. The CDR3 runs 17 residues. Looked up from germline, CDR1 is MRHNA and CDR2 is SNTAGT. CDR3 sequence reads: CASSEVFQKDSYNEQFF. CDR3 bases: TGTGCCAGCAGTGAAGTCTTTCAGAAAGACTCCTACAATGAGCAGTTCTTC.

V and J are TRBV7-2 and TRBJ1-2, with 9 bases aligning to TRBD1. The germline V gene has CDR1 SGHTA and CDR2 FQGNSA. Germline trimming cut 1 base from V and 4 bases from J; bases unmatched to any gene: 4. The CDR3 has 15 residues. The CDR3 DNA is TGTGCCAGCAGCTTAGGTACAGGGGGCGGCTATGGCTACACCTTC. It yields the protein CASSLGTGGGYGYTF.

The sample holds a few counts of this clone. The chain links TRBV12-1 to TRBJ1-2. TRBV12-1 is noted as a pseudogene. This CDR3 has 15 amino acids. CDR3 protein: CASSFIPRETYGYTF. The CDR3 bases are TGTGCCAGCAGCTTTATTCCCAGAGAGACTTATGGCTACACCTTC.

V gene TRBV3-1 (or the pseudogene TRBV3-2) combines with J gene TRBJ2-3, with a tentative D call TRBD1 (6 bases). The germline CDR1 and CDR2 sequences are LGHDT and YNNKEL (reference sequence). V gave up 1 base and J gave up 1 base, with 9 bases separating them. The CDR3 sequence is 15 residues long. The CDR3: CASSQGQGRTDTQYF. CDR3 DNA: TGTGCCAGCAGCCAAGGTCAGGGGCGCACAGATACGCAGTATTTT.

CDR3 residues: CASSSPAEETQYF. In DNA form, the CDR3 reads TGTGCCAGCAGCTCTCCGGCGGAAGAGACCCAGTACTTC. The rearrangement links TRBV9 to TRBJ2-5; unclear D gene. Germline CDR1 is SGDLS and CDR2 is YYNGEE. V shed 4 bases and J shed 3 bases, with 10 bases lying between them. The CDR3 covers 13 residues.

The chain combines TRBV5-1 with TRBJ2-1; 10 positions match TRBD1. Germline V gene lookup returns CDR1 SGHRS and CDR2 YFSETQ. Losses at the gene ends were 1 base for V and 6 bases for J; bases not matched to a gene: 4. The CDR3 is 15 amino acids. The CDR3 region is CASSLSGQGFNEQFF. The CDR3 coding sequence is TGCGCCAGCAGCTTGTCGGGACAGGGGTTCAATGAGCAGTTCTTC.

Only one count was recorded for this clone. This rearrangement joins TRBV23-1 to TRBJ2-7; the D gene is possibly TRBD2 (5 bases). TRBV23-1 is an ORF for which the function is uncertain. The CDR3 contains 12 residues. The germline V and J ends were trimmed by 3 bases and 4 bases, with 7 bases remaining between them. For the CDR3, the DNA is TGCGCCAGCAGTCACCGGGAATACGAGCAGTACTTC. As protein: CASSHREYEQYF.

The chain couples TRBV19 to TRBJ1-2; D is unresolved. V gave up 5 bases and J gave up 2 bases, with 9 bases separating them. The CDR3 length is 13 residues. CDR1 LNHDA and CDR2 SQIVND come from the germline V gene (reference sequence). CDR3 sequence reads: CASSVTRNYGYTF. The CDR3 region has the DNA TGTGCCAGTAGTGTGACGAGGAACTATGGCTACACCTTC.